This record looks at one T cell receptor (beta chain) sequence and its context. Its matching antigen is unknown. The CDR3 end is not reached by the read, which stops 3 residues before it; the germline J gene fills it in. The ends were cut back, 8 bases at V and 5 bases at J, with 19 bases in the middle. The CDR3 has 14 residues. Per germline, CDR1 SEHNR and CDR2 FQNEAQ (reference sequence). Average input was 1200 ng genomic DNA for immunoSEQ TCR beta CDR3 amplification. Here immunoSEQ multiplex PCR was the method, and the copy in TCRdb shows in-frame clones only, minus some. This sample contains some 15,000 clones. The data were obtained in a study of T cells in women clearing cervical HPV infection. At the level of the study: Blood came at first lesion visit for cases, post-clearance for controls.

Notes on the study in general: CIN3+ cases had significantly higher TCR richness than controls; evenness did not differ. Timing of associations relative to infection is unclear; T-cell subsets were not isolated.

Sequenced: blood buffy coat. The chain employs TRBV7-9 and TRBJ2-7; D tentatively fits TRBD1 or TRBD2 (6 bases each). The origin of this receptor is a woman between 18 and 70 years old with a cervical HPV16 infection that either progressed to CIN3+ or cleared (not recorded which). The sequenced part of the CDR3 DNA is TGTGCCAGCGACTCTGGGGGCGGGATAAACGAG. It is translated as CASDSGGGINE. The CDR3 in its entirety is CASDSGGGINEQYF. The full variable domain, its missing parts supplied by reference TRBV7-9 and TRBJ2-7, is DTGVSQNPRHKITKRGQNVTFRCDPISEHNRLYWYRQTLGQGPEFLTYFQNEAQLEKSRLLSDRFSAERPKGSFSTLEIQRTEQGDSAMYLCASDSGGGINEQYFGPGTRLTVT.